This T cell receptor (beta chain) originates from a study of blood T cell repertoires in COVID-19. Study-level information: From T cells, B-cell-depleted T cells, or PBMCs came the material, which was cDNA or gDNA.

Trimming removed 5 bases from V and 6 bases from J; junction bases left unmatched: 5. This CDR3 spans 13 amino acids. The V gene's germline CDR1 is SGHAT and CDR2 FQNNGV. Sequenced by immunoSEQ multiplex PCR; TCRdb stores in-frame clones only, minus some. The sample has 240,000 or so clones, roughly four fifths seen once. This chain connects TRBV11-2 to TRBJ2-7; 9 bases match TRBD1. This sequence was found in an elderly woman with acute or convalescent COVID-19. Sequencing was carried out using peripheral blood. DNA for the CDR3: TGTGCCAGCAGCCCTGGACAGGGGAGCGAGCAGTACTTC. Residues: CASSPGQGSEQYF.